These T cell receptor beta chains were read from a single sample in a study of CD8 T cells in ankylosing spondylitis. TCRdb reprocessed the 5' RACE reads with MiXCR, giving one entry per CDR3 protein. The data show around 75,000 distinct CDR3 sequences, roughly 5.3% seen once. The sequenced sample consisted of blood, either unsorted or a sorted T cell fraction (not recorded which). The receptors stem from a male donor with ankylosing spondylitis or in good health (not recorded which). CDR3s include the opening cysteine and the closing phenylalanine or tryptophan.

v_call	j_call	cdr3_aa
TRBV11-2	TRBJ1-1	CASSLGTGGTPEAFF
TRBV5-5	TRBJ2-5	CASSLVQGLKETQYF
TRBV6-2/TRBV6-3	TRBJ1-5	CASRAGQGGQPQHF
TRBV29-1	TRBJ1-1	CSVLVGNTEAFF
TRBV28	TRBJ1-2	CASIGGSSTNYGYTF
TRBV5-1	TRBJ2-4	CASTSLQGNGAEIQYF
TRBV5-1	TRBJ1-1	CASSLAGLGRPNTEAFF
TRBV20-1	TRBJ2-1	CSARPQQGTAYNEQFF
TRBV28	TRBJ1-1	CASRHYENTEAFF
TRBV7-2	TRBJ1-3	CASSPGQIGNTIYF
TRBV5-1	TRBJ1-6	CASSLEKGTNSPLHF
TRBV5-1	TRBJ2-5	CASSLEVGRDQETQYF
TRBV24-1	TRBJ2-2	CATRPSASGGLTGELFF
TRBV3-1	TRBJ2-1	CASSQGSGGEQFF
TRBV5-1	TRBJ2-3	CASKGGEVTTDTQYF
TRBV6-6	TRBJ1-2	CASSFDSGYTF
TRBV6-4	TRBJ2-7	CAIVDRGLNEQYF
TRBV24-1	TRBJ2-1	CATKGVIKSDEQFF
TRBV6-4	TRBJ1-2	CTLYPRGTGGAGHYGYTF
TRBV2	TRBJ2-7	CASSEYSYEQYF
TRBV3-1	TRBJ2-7	CASSYTYEQYF
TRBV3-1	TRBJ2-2	CATSPPRAVVDTGELFF
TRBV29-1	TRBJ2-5	CSVRLLQETQYF
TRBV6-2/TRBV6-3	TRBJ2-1	CATLRTSGGYNEQFF
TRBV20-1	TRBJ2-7	CSARLIQGQGRNYEQYF
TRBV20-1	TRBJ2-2	CSARVLGTGNTGELFF
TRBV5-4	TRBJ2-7	CASSLPGTSYEQYF
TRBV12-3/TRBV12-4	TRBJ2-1	CASKRNEQFF
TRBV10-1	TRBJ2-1	CASRPDYWDEQFF
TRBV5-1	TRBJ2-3	CANNKRGGLADADTQYF
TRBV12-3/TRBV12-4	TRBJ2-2	CASSWQEDTGELFF
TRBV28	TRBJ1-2	CASTVGTTAHYGYTF
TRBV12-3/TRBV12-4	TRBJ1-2	CASSLGGVPGYGYTF
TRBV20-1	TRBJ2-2	CSANGGSEGELFF
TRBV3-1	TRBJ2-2	CASSQAAYNTGELFF
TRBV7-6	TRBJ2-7	CASSLIDGLAGGAHEQYF
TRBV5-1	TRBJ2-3	CASSPETSGGLSTDTQYF
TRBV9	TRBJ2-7	CASSVDGTSSYEQYF
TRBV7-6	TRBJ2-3	CASSHLSGTASTDTQYF
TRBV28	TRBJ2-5	CASSLLGQETQYF
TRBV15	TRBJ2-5	CATSREWDAQTQYF
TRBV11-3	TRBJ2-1	CASSELGTTGEQFF
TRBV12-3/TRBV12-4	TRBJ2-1	CASSSPMAGAVSNEQFF
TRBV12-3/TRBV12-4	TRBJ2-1	CASSFGGQFGNEQFF
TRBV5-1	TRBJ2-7	CASSLDGAGYEQYF
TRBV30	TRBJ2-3	CAWSLEPEYTSTDTQYF
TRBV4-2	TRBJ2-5	CASSQEGQTGETQYF
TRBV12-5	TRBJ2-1	CANGLPPPNEQFF
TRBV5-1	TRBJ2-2	CASGRLAGAGGELFF
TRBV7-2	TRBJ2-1	CASSPQDPTPYNEQFF
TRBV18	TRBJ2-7	CASSTGNMGYEQYF
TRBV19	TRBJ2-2	CASSATNTGELFF
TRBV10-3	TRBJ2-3	CATFGGLGTDTQYF
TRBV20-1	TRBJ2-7	CSASKDYEQYF
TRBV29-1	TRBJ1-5	CSAMPGGNQPQHF
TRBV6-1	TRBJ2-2	CASRAGDTGELFF
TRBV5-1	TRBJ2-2	CASSPREGASTGELFF
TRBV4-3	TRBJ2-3	CASSQDYGGGLTDTQYF
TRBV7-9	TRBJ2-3	CASSSGGDSTDTQYF
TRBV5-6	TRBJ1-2	CASSLGQVYGYTF